This T cell receptor (beta chain) was retrieved from a study of cytomegalovirus exposure and HLA in healthy donors. Study-level results: The study dropped some indistinguishable V segments, TRBV6-2 and TRBV6-3 among them. Listed as cytomegalovirus-associated were 150 or so TCR beta chains.

Of note for this clone: As yet, its antigen is unknown.

This CDR3 has 13 amino acids. Germline CDR1 is LNHDA and CDR2 is SQIVND (reference sequence). The ends were cut back, 5 bases at V and 7 bases at J, with 15 bases in the middle. PCR used 60 Vbeta primers and 13 Jbeta primers. The protocol was immunoSEQ multiplex PCR, while the TCRdb copy is restricted to in-frame clones and leaves out a portion. Seen in this sample are tens of thousands of clones; the ten most common clones hold approximately 7%. The chain is built from TRBV19 and TRBJ2-7; D might be TRBD1 (6 bases). The specimen sequenced was PBMCs. This sequence was found in a woman aged 40 to 50 in good health and CMV-seronegative. Here the CDR3 reads CASSGLPGVEQYF. The CDR3 region has the DNA TGTGCCAGTAGTGGTCTCCCAGGGGTGGAGCAGTACTTC.